This T cell receptor beta chain appears in the sequencing data of a study of blood T cell repertoires in COVID-19. For the study at large: Spain, Italy and the United States supplied samples that represented acute and convalescent COVID-19. PBMCs, B-cell-depleted T cells, or T cells were the source of the cDNA or gDNA that made up the material.

The CDR3 sequence is 15 residues long. Trimming removed 3 bases from V and 0 bases from J, with 9 bases in between. Looked up from germline, CDR1 is KGHSH and CDR2 is LQKENI. Methods used by the authors: Researchers report that nucleated cell counts were estimated from reference gene primer amplification. TCRdb's table, derived via immunoSEQ multiplex PCR, lists solely in-frame clones and lacks some. From that table come the V and J calls and clone size; the DNA was used to work out D and trimming. The table lists roughly 180,000 clones, more than 80% of them singletons. The source material was peripheral blood. The TCR originated in a woman aged 55-70 years with acute or convalescent COVID-19. V is TRBV18 and J is TRBJ1-3; D ambiguous. In DNA form, the CDR3 reads TGTGCCAGCTCACCCGACAATCGCTCTGGAAACACCATATATTTT. Protein product: CASSPDNRSGNTIYF. The full variable domain, with the rest looked up from reference TRBV18 and TRBJ1-3, is NAGVMQNPRHLVRRRGQEARLRCSPMKGHSHVYWYRQLPEEGLKFMVYLQKENIIDESGMPKERFSAEFPKEGPSILRIQQVVRGDSAAYFCASSPDNRSGNTIYFGEGSWLTVV.